This passage covers 27 T cell receptor beta chains from one sample sequenced in a study of blood T cell repertoires in COVID-19. Method: immunoSEQ multiplex PCR; TCRdb's copy keeps in-frame clones and lacks some. The sample records just over 300,000 clones, 86% being singletons. The sequencing sample was made of PBMCs or T cells enriched from blood (not recorded which). These receptors all come from a young man who had recovered from COVID-19.

J is TRBJ2-3 and V is TRBV7-9; the D is unclear. The CDR3 extends over 14 amino acids. V was clipped by 3 bases and J by 1 base, with 8 bases between them. Germline assignment: CDR1 SEHNR and CDR2 FQNEAQ (reference sequence). This CDR3 is CASSFGQGTDTQYF. Here the CDR3 DNA reads TGTGCCAGCAGCTTCGGTCAGGGCACAGATACGCAGTATTTT.

The chain joins TRBV28 to TRBJ2-3; 13 bases line up with TRBD2. CDR1 and CDR2 from the germline V gene are MDHEN and SYDVKM. V shed 6 bases, J shed 2 bases, and the junction held 2 bases outside the gene matches. The CDR3 loop spans 15 amino acids. The CDR3 sequence: CASRTSGGFTDTQYF. Here the CDR3 DNA reads TGTGCCAGCAGGACTAGCGGGGGGTTCACAGATACGCAGTATTTT.

The chain joins TRBV5-3 to TRBJ2-1; tentative D call: TRBD2 (5 bases). TRBV5-3 is placed among ORFs of uncertain function. Trimming removed 5 bases from V and 9 bases from J, with 21 bases in between. This CDR3 comprises 15 residues. CDR3: CARSPGLLKYCEQFF. The CDR3 DNA reads as TGTGCCAGAAGTCCTGGACTGCTGAAATACTGTGAGCAGTTCTTC.

The V gene is TRBV5-1, the J gene TRBJ1-2; D gene ambiguous. The CDR3 consists of 14 residues. Trimming shortened V by 0 bases and J by 8 bases, and 14 bases separated the two germline ends. Per germline, CDR1 SGHRS and CDR2 YFSETQ. CDR3 sequence reads: CASSLESLAGGYTF. The DNA for the CDR3 is TGCGCCAGCAGCTTGGAATCCCTTGCAGGAGGCTACACCTTC. The full variable domain, in which reference TRBV5-1 and TRBJ1-2 provide the parts outside the CDR3, is KAGVTQTPRYLIKTRGQQVTLSCSPISGHRSVSWYQQTPGQGLQFLFEYFSETQRNKGNFPGRFSGRQFSNSRSEMNVSTLELGDSALYLCASSLESLAGGYTFGSGTRLTVV.

The chain couples TRBV19 to TRBJ1-2; D is ambiguous. V lost 3 bases to trimming and J lost 0 bases, with 8 bases between them. Germline assignment: CDR1 LNHDA and CDR2 SQIVND (reference sequence). The CDR3 spans 14 residues. DNA for the CDR3: TGTGCCAGTAGTATCCAGGATACTAACTATGGCTACACCTTC. This codes for CASSIQDTNYGYTF.

Written as DNA, the CDR3 is TGTGCCAGCACCATGGGACAGAAGGCCCAGTACTTC. As protein: CASTMGQKAQYF. The V gene is TRBV7-9, the J gene TRBJ2-5; the match to TRBD1 covers 7 bases. V gave up 7 bases and J gave up 9 bases; unmatched junction bases: 8. There are 12 residues in the CDR3. The V gene's germline CDR1 is SEHNR and CDR2 FQNEAQ (reference sequence).

With respect to this clone: The same CDR3 arises from other DNA sequences in this sample as well. V is TRBV5-1 and J is TRBJ2-5; 15 nucleotides line up with TRBD2. The CDR3 has 16 amino acids. The V gene end was trimmed by 2 bases and the J gene end by 2 bases; junction bases not matched to a gene: 1. Per the germline V gene, CDR1 is SGHRS and CDR2 is YFSETQ. The CDR3 reads CASSFGTSGGQETQYF. The CDR3 DNA reads as TGCGCCAGCAGCTTCGGGACTAGCGGGGGGCAAGAGACCCAGTACTTC.

J is TRBJ2-1 and V is TRBV11-3, with TRBD2 identical over 12 bases. V was pared by 1 base and J by 7 bases, with 14 bases of the junction left unmatched. The CDR3 is made up of 19 amino acids. Germline CDR1 SGHNT, CDR2 YENEEA. For the CDR3, the DNA is TGTGCCAGCAGCTTAGGGGGGGCTAGCGGGAGGGCCTCAGCAAATGAGCAGTTCTTC. Its translation: CASSLGGASGRASANEQFF.

The V gene is TRBV11-2, the J gene TRBJ2-5, with TRBD1 as a possible D gene (5 bases). The CDR3 is 15 residues long. Germline CDR1 SGHAT, CDR2 FQNNGV. With 1 base removed from V and 2 bases from J, the gap between germline ends came to 11 bases. The CDR3 loop reads CASSLGGTYQETQYF. DNA for the CDR3: TGTGCCAGCAGCTTAGGGGGCACGTATCAAGAGACCCAGTACTTC. The whole variable domain, remainder taken from reference TRBV11-2 and TRBJ2-5, is EAGVAQSPRYKIIEKRQSVAFWCNPISGHATLYWYQQILGQGPKLLIQFQNNGVVDDSQLPKDRFSAERLKGVDSTLKIQPAKLEDSAVYLCASSLGGTYQETQYFGPGTRLLVL.

The V call is TRBV30, the J call TRBJ1-2; 11 bases match TRBD1. The junction had 5 bases not matched to a gene; V was cut back by 2 bases and J by 6 bases. Germline V gives CDR1 GTSNPN, CDR2 SVGIG (reference sequence). This CDR3 has 14 residues. The CDR3 reads CAWSPDRGPHGYTF. Here the CDR3 DNA reads TGTGCCTGGAGTCCGGACAGGGGGCCCCATGGCTACACCTTC.

V gene TRBV19 combines with J gene TRBJ1-2; possible D gene TRBD1, 6 bases. The CDR3 spans 15 residues. The germline V gene encodes CDR1 LNHDA and CDR2 SQIVND (reference sequence). V gave up 1 base and J gave up 5 bases, with 14 bases separating them. CDR3 region: CASSIATGVRYGYTF. As DNA, the CDR3 is TGTGCCAGTAGTATAGCGACAGGAGTAAGGTATGGCTACACCTTC.

The chain has TRBV7-2 and TRBJ1-6; D not resolved. The V gene's germline CDR1 is SGHTA and CDR2 FQGNSA. Trimming stripped 5 bases from V and 4 bases from J, with 15 bases between. The CDR3 loop spans 16 amino acids. CDR3 sequence: CASSVEGGQYNSPLHF. CDR3 bases: TGTGCCAGCAGCGTAGAGGGAGGGCAGTATAATTCACCCCTCCACTTT.

V usage is TRBV5-1 and J usage is TRBJ2-1; 14 nucleotides line up with TRBD2. The junction had 6 bases not matched to a gene; V was cut back by 4 bases and J by 0 bases. The CDR3 consists of 18 residues. Germline CDR1 and CDR2: SGHRS and YFSETQ. The CDR3 spells CASSIRTSGGSSYNEQFF. The CDR3 DNA follows: TGCGCCAGCAGCATAAGGACTAGCGGGGGGAGCTCCTACAATGAGCAGTTCTTC.

The sample holds a few counts of this clone. The V call is TRBV6-1, the J call TRBJ1-2; 8 positions match TRBD1. CDR1 MNHNS and CDR2 SASEGT come from the germline V gene. Trimming at V came to 1 base and at J to 4 bases, leaving 5 bases not matched to a gene. CDR3 size: 15 residues. The CDR3 nucleotides are TGTGCCAGCAGTGAAGGGGAGGGGACAGGCTATGGCTACACCTTC. Translation: CASSEGEGTGYGYTF.

This clone showed up just once. J is TRBJ2-7 and V is TRBV6-1, with 7 nucleotides matching TRBD1. The CDR3 spans 15 residues. Germline assignment: CDR1 MNHNS and CDR2 SASEGT. The ends lost 0 bases at V and 6 bases at J; junction bases unmatched: 8. CDR3 protein: CASSEALTGVGEQYF. The DNA for the CDR3 is TGTGCCAGCAGTGAAGCGCTAACAGGGGTCGGCGAGCAGTACTTC.

V gene TRBV2 combines with J gene TRBJ1-4; a weak D match, TRBD1 (6 bases). V lost 5 bases and J lost 5, with 12 bases in between. This CDR3 region has 14 residues. The germline V gene has CDR1 SNHLY and CDR2 FYNNEI. Here the CDR3 DNA reads TGTGCCAGCAGTCCTGGACAGACAAATGAAAAACTGTTTTTT. As protein: CASSPGQTNEKLFF.

This chain links TRBV7-9 with TRBJ2-4, with a weak D call TRBD2 (6 bases). The CDR3 totals 16 residues. Trimming stripped 5 bases from V and 8 bases from J, with 22 bases between. The germline CDR1 and CDR2 sequences are SEHNR and FQNEAQ (reference sequence). The CDR3 loop reads CASSLAEGREVYIQYF. The CDR3 DNA follows: TGTGCCAGCAGCCTCGCGGAAGGCAGGGAGGTGTACATTCAGTACTTC.

V and J are TRBV6-1 and TRBJ2-1; TRBD2 aligns across 7 bases. V shed 2 bases, J shed 9 bases, and the junction held 19 bases outside the gene matches. Germline V gene sequence: CDR1 MNHNS, CDR2 SASEGT. The CDR3 covers 18 residues. CDR3 nucleotide sequence: TGTGCCAGCAGTGAAATCCCTGCCCTTAGCGGGTCGACGGGTGAGCAGTTCTTC. Translating it yields CASSEIPALSGSTGEQFF.

This clone occurred once. This chain connects TRBV3-1 (or the pseudogene TRBV3-2) to TRBJ2-1, with TRBD2 matching over 8 bases. Germline assignment: CDR1 LGHDT and CDR2 YNNKEL (reference sequence). The J segment lost 5 bases and the V segment lost 1 base, leaving 10 bases of the junction unmatched. The CDR3 covers 17 residues. The CDR3 nucleotides are TGTGCCAGCAGCCAAGGGCCCGGGGGGGCCTTACACAATGAGCAGTTCTTC. Its protein is CASSQGPGGALHNEQFF.

This sequence joins TRBV3-1 (or the pseudogene TRBV3-2) and TRBJ1-1, with D perhaps matching TRBD1 (6 bases). With 1 base removed from V and 0 bases from J, the gap between germline ends came to 12 bases. This CDR3 contains 16 residues. Germline loops: CDR1 LGHDT, CDR2 YNNKEL (reference sequence). This CDR3 is CASSQAQGGVNTEAFF. In DNA form, the CDR3 reads TGTGCCAGCAGCCAAGCACAGGGAGGGGTGAACACTGAAGCTTTCTTT.

The gene calls are TRBV24-1 and TRBJ1-2; D unresolved. This CDR3 region has 13 residues. The germline gives CDR1 KGHDR, CDR2 SFDVKD. V lost 4 bases and J 8 bases, leaving 13 bases between the germline ends. In DNA, the CDR3 is TGTGCCACCAGTGAGCTCGGCACGGGGGGCTACACCTTC. Its translation: CATSELGTGGYTF.

The genes are TRBV2 and TRBJ2-7; 7 bases agree with TRBD1. Germline CDR1 SNHLY, CDR2 FYNNEI. The CDR3 extends over 12 amino acids. The V and J ends lost 5 bases and 6 bases, in that order; junction bases with no gene match: 4. For the CDR3, the DNA is TGTGCCAGCAGTACAGGGGCCGGCGAGCAGTACTTC. The encoded protein is CASSTGAGEQYF. Combining the CDR3 with reference TRBV2 and TRBJ2-7 gives the whole variable domain EPEVTQTPSHQVTQMGQEVILRCVPISNHLYFYWYRQILGQKVEFLVSFYNNEISEKSEIFDDQFSVERPDGSNFTLKIRSTKLEDSAMYFCASSTGAGEQYFGPGTRLTVT.

J is TRBJ2-1 and V is TRBV7-9; a weak D match, TRBD2 (6 bases). The CDR3 length is 14 residues. The V gene's germline CDR1 is SEHNR and CDR2 FQNEAQ (reference sequence). Trimming pared 5 bases from V and 8 bases from J, leaving 16 bases between. The CDR3 nucleotides read TGTGCCAGCAGCCCAGCGGGTTTGGGGGATGAGCAGTTCTTC. As protein: CASSPAGLGDEQFF.

This clone was seen a single time. V is TRBV7-9 and J is TRBJ1-6; D is undetermined. The CDR3 covers 15 residues. V gave up 6 bases and J gave up 4 bases, with 13 bases separating them. The germline V gene encodes CDR1 SEHNR and CDR2 FQNEAQ (reference sequence). The CDR3 here is CASSGSTGYNSPLHF. CDR3 in DNA: TGTGCCAGCAGTGGGAGTACGGGGTATAATTCACCCCTCCACTTT. The full variable domain, completed using reference TRBV7-9 and TRBJ1-6, is DTGVSQNPRHKITKRGQNVTFRCDPISEHNRLYWYRQTLGQGPEFLTYFQNEAQLEKSRLLSDRFSAERPKGSFSTLEIQRTEQGDSAMYLCASSGSTGYNSPLHFGNGTRLTVT.

This chain joins TRBV28 and TRBJ2-6; D may be TRBD2 (6 bases). Trimming shortened V by 5 bases and J by 2 bases, and 16 bases separated the two germline ends. In germline, CDR1 is MDHEN, CDR2 SYDVKM. The CDR3 sequence is 17 residues long. The DNA for the CDR3 is TGTGCCAGCAGTCCTTTGTCTTGGGGGGCTGGGGCCAACGTCCTGACTTTC. Encoded protein: CASSPLSWGAGANVLTF.

This chain connects TRBV28 to TRBJ2-7; D gene uncertain. CDR1 is MDHEN and CDR2 is SYDVKM in the germline V gene. The CDR3 is 12 residues long. Trimming left V 5 bases short and J 7 bases short, with 12 bases between. The chain's CDR3 is CASSPATREQYF. The DNA of the CDR3 is TGTGCCAGCAGTCCGGCTACGAGGGAGCAGTACTTC. Full variable domain (outside the CDR3, taken from reference TRBV28 and TRBJ2-7): DVKVTQSSRYLVKRTGEKVFLECVQDMDHENMFWYRQDPGLGLRLIYFSYDVKMKEKGDIPEGYSVSREKKERFSLILESASTNQTSMYLCASSPATREQYFGPGTRLTVT.

This chain connects TRBV5-6 to TRBJ1-2; D might be TRBD1 (6 bases). Germline assignment: CDR1 SGHDT and CDR2 YYEEEE. Trimming shortened V by 2 bases and J by 7 bases, and 24 bases separated the two germline ends. The CDR3 is 17 residues long. The CDR3 nucleotides are TGTGCCAGCAGCTTTTCCTTAATACAGGGAAGTAGCAGTGGCTACACCTTC. Residues: CASSFSLIQGSSSGYTF. The full variable domain, with the rest looked up from reference TRBV5-6 and TRBJ1-2, is DAGVTQSPTHLIKTRGQQVTLRCSPKSGHDTVSWYQQALGQGPQFIFQYYEEEERQRGNFPDRFSGHQFPNYSSELNVNALLLGDSALYLCASSFSLIQGSSSGYTFGSGTRLTVV.